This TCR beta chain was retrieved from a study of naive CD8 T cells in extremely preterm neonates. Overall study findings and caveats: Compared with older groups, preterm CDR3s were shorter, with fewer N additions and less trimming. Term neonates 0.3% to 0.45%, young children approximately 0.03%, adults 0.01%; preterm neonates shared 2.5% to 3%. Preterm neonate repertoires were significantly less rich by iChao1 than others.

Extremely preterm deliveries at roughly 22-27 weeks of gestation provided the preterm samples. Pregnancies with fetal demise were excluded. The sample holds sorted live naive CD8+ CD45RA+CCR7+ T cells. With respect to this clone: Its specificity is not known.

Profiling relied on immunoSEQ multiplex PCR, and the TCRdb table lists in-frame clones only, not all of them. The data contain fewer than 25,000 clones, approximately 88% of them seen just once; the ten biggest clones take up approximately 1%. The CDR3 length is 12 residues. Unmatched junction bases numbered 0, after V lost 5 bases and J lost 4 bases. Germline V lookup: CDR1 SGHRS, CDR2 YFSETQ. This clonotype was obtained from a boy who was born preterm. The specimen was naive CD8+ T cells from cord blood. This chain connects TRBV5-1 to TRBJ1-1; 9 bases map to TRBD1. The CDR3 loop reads CASRQGATEAFF. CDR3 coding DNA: TGCGCCAGCAGACAGGGGGCCACTGAAGCTTTCTTT.